This TCR beta chain was identified in a study of cytomegalovirus exposure and HLA in healthy donors. Whole-study findings and limits: In vitro testing confirmed a few CMV-associated chains as specific for CMV antigens.

With respect to this clone: Its antigen is undetermined.

The CDR3 has 15 amino acids. The V gene's germline CDR1 is LGHNA and CDR2 YSLEER. The J segment lost 4 bases and the V segment lost 4 bases, leaving 4 bases of the junction unmatched. Profiling relied on immunoSEQ multiplex PCR, and the TCRdb table lists in-frame clones only, not all of them. The table includes more than 140,000 clones, roughly nine tenths detected once. This clonotype was obtained from a woman under 30 in good health and CMV-seropositive. The sequenced material came from PBMCs. The rearrangement links TRBV4-3 to TRBJ2-1, with TRBD2 matching over 10 bases. The CDR3 is CASSRGLAEYNEQFF. The CDR3 bases are TGCGCCAGCAGCCGAGGACTAGCGGAGTACAATGAGCAGTTCTTC.